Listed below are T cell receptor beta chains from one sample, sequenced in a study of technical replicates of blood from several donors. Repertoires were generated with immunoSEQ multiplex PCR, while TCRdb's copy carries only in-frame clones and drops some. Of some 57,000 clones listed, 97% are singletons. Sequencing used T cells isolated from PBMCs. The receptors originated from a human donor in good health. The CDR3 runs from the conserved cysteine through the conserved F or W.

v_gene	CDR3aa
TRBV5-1	CASSLTLAGQTNTEAFF
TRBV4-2	CASSQDRPSGRAVAFF
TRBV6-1	CASSLQGTRYEQYF
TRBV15	CATSKGLYTDTQYF
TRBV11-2	CASSGLQGFGNYGYTF
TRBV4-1	CASSQVFRRRSYNSPLHF
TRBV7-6	CASSQPGQRDGDTQYF
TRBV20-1	CSASSTDTQYF
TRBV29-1	CSVDTLPAEAFF
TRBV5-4	CASSLGRGGTSGQETQYF
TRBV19	CASFANDRVYYGYTF